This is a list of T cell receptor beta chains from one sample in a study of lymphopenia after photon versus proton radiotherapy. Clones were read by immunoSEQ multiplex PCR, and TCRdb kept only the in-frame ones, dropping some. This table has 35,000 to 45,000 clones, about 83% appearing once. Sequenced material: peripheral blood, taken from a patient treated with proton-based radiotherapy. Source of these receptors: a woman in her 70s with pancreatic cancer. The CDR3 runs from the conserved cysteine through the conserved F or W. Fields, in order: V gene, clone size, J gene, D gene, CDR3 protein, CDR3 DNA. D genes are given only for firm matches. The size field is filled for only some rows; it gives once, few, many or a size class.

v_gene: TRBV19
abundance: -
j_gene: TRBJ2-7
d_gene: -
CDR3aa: CASSIARPGGSVNEQYF
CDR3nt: TGTGCCAGTAGTATAGCCCGACCTGGGGGAAGTGTCAACGAGCAGTACTTC

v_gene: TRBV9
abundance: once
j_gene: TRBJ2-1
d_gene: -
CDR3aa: CASSVRGSGYNEQFF
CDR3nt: TGTGCCAGCAGCGTGAGGGGGTCAGGCTACAATGAGCAGTTCTTC

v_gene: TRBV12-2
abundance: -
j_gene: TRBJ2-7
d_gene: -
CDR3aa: CASRSSLDGLLYEQYF
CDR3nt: TGTGCAAGTCGCTCATCCTTAGACGGCCTTCTCTACGAGCAGTACTTC

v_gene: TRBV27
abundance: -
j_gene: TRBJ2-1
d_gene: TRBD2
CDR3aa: CASSPTSGNEQFF
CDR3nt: TGTGCCAGCAGCCCAACTAGCGGCAATGAGCAGTTCTTC

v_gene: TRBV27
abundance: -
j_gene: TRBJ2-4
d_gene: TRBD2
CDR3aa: CASSLSGLALDIKNIQYF
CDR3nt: TGTGCCAGCAGTTTATCCGGACTAGCGCTTGACATCAAAAACATTCAGTACTTC

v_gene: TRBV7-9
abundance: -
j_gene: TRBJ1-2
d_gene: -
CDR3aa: CASSPFGVGNYGYTF
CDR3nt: TGTGCCAGCAGCCCATTTGGAGTAGGGAACTATGGCTACACCTTC

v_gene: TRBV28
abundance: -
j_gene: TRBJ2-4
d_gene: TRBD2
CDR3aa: CASTRLPLAGEIAKNIQYF
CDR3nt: TGTGCCAGTACGAGACTTCCTCTAGCGGGAGAGATAGCCAAAAACATTCAGTACTTC

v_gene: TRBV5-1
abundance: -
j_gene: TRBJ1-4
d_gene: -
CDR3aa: CASSLFGSGTTNEKLFF
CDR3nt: TGCGCCAGCAGCTTGTTTGGGTCAGGAACCACTAATGAAAAACTGTTTTTT

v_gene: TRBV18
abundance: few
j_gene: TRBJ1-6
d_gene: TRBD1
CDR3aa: CASSPLPGQGEYDNSPLHF
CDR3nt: TGTGCCAGCTCACCACTACCGGGACAGGGGGAATACGATAATTCACCCCTCCACTTT

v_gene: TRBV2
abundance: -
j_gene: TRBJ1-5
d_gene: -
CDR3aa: CASSEDTIQPQHF
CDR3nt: TGTGCCAGCAGTGAGGACACAATCCAGCCCCAGCATTTT

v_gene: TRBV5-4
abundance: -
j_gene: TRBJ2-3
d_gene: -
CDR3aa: CASSFTETITDTQYF
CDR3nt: TGTGCCAGCAGCTTCACGGAGACTATCACAGATACGCAGTATTTT

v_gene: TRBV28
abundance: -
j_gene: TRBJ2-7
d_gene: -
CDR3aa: CASSAFLRRDSYEQYF
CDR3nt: TGTGCCAGCAGTGCCTTTTTACGGCGGGACTCCTACGAGCAGTACTTC

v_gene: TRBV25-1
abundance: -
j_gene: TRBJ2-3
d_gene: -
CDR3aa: CASSSSGSTDTQYF
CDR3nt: TGTGCCAGCAGTTCCAGCGGCAGCACAGATACGCAGTATTTT

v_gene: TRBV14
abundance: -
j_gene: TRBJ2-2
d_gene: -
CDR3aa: CASSQVQGKDTGELFF
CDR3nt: TGTGCCAGCAGCCAAGTCCAGGGGAAGGACACCGGGGAGCTGTTTTTT

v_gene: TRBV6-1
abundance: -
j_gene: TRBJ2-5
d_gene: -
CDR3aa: CASSDLQETQYF
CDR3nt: TGTGCCAGCAGTGACCTGCAAGAGACCCAGTACTTC

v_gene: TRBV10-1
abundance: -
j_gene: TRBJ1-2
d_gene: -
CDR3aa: CASSEILATRGYGYTF
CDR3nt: TGCGCCAGCAGTGAAATTCTGGCAACTCGTGGCTATGGCTACACCTTC

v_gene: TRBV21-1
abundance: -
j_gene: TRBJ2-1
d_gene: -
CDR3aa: CASSKNPGLAYNEQFF
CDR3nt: TGTGCCAGCAGCAAAAACCCCGGACTAGCCTACAATGAGCAGTTCTTC

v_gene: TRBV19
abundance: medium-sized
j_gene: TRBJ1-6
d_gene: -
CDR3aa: CASGNNSPLHF
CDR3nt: TGTGCCAGCGGAAATAATTCACCCCTCCACTTT

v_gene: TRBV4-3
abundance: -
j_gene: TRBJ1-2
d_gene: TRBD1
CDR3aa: CASSQDWDSNTNYGYTF
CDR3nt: TGCGCCAGCAGCCAAGATTGGGACAGCAATACCAACTATGGCTACACCTTC

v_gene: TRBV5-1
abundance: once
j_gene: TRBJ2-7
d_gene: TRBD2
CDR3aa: CASSLRGLARMVHEQYF
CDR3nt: TGCGCCAGCAGCTTGCGTGGACTAGCGAGGATGGTGCACGAGCAGTACTTC

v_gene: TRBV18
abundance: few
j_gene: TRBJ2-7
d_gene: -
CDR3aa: CASSPGGSVTYEQYF
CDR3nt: TGTGCCAGCTCTCCCGGGGGTAGCGTGACCTACGAGCAGTACTTC

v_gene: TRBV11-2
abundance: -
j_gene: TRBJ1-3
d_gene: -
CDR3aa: CASSLTSGNTIYF
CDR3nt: TGTGCCAGCAGCTTAACCTCTGGAAACACCATATATTTT

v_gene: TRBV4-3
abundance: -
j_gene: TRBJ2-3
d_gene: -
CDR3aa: CASSQVQYTDTQYF
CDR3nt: TGCGCCAGCAGCCAAGTGCAGTACACAGATACGCAGTATTTT

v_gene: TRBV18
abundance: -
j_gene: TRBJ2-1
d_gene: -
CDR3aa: CASSGSSSYNEQFF
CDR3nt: TGTGCCAGCTCAGGGTCGAGCTCCTACAATGAGCAGTTCTTC

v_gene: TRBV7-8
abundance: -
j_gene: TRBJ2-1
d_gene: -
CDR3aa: CASSLGTSSYNEQFF
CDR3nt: TGTGCCAGCAGCTTAGGGACTTCCTCCTACAATGAGCAGTTCTTC

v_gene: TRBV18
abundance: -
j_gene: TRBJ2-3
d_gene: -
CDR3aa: CASSPSTDTQYF
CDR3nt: TGTGCCAGCTCACCTAGCACAGATACGCAGTATTTT

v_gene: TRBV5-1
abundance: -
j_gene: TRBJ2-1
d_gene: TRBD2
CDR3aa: CASSFRDYLTSSYNEQFF
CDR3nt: TGCGCCAGCAGCTTCCGGGACTACCTGACTAGCTCCTACAATGAGCAGTTCTTC

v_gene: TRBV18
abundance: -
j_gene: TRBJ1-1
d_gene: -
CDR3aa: CASSPKAETEAFF
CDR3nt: TGTGCCAGCTCACCAAAGGCGGAAACTGAAGCTTTCTTT

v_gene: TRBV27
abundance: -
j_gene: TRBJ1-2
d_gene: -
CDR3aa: CASSLSPNYGYTF
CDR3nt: TGTGCCAGCAGTTTATCACCTAACTATGGCTACACCTTC

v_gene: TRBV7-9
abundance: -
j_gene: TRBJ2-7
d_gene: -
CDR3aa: CASSSGLQGLIYEQYF
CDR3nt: TGTGCCAGCAGCTCTGGGTTGCAGGGGTTAATCTACGAGCAGTACTTC

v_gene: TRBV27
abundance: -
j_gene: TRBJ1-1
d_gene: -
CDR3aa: CASSLYRGTEAFF
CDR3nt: TGTGCCAGCAGTTTATATCGGGGAACTGAAGCTTTCTTT

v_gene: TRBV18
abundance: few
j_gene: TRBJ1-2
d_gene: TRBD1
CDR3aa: CASSSEQGAGGYTF
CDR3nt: TGTGCCAGCTCATCGGAACAGGGGGCAGGGGGCTACACCTTC

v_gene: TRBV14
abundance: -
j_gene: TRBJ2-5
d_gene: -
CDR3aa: CASSLIRTNQETQYF
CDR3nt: TGTGCCAGCAGCCTCATCCGGACAAACCAAGAGACCCAGTACTTC

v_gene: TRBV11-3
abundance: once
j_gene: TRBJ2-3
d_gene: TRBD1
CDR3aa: CASSLGDRGSTDTQYF
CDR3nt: TGTGCCAGCAGCTTAGGGGACAGAGGTAGCACAGATACGCAGTATTTT

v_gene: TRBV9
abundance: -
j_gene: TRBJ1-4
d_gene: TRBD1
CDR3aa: CASSGQGGGNEKLFF
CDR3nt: TGTGCCAGCAGCGGACAGGGTGGAGGTAATGAAAAACTGTTTTTT

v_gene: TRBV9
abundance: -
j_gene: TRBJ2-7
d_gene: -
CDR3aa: CASSVAPGTDYEQYF
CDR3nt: TGTGCCAGCAGCGTAGCTCCGGGGACGGACTACGAGCAGTACTTC

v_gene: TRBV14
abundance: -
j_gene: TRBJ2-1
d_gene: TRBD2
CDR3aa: CASSSSLAKDYNEQFF
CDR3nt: TGTGCCAGCAGCTCGTCACTAGCGAAAGACTACAATGAGCAGTTCTTC

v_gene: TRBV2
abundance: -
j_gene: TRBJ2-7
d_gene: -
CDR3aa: CASSGTYEQYF
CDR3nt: TGTGCCAGCAGTGGAACCTACGAGCAGTACTTC

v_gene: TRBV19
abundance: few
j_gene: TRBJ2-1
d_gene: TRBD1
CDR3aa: CASSGQGHHNEQFF
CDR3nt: TGTGCCAGTAGTGGACAGGGACACCACAATGAGCAGTTCTTC

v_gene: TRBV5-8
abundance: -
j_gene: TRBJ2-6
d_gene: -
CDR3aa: CASSLSAGANVLTF
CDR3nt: TGTGCCAGCAGCTTGTCTGCTGGGGCCAACGTCCTGACTTTC

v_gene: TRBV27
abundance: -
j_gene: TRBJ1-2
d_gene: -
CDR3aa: CASSFPDNSLNYGYTF
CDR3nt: TGTGCCAGCAGTTTCCCGGACAACTCCTTAAACTATGGCTACACCTTC

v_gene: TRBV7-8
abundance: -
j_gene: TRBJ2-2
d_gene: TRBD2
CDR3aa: CASSFADSLAGRTGELFF
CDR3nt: TGTGCCAGCAGCTTCGCGGACTCTTTAGCGGGTCGAACCGGGGAGCTGTTTTTT

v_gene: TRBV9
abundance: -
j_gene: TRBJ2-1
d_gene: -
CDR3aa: CASSVEGLNEQFF
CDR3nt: TGTGCCAGCAGCGTAGAAGGATTAAATGAGCAGTTCTTC

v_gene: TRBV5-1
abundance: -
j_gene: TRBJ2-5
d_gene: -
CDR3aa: CASSLLGKEETQYF
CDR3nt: TGCGCCAGCAGCTTGTTAGGGAAGGAGGAGACCCAGTACTTC

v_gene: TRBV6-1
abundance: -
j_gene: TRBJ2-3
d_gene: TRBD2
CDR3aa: CASTSGRRATDTQYF
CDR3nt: TGTGCCAGCACTAGCGGGAGGAGGGCCACAGATACGCAGTATTTT

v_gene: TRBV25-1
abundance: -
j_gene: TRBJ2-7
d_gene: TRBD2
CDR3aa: CASRRASGSYEQYF
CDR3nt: TGTGCCAGCAGAAGGGCTAGCGGGAGCTACGAGCAGTACTTC

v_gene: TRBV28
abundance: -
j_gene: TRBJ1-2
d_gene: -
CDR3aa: CASGTQGHENGYTF
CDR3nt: TGTGCCAGCGGTACCCAGGGTCACGAGAATGGCTACACCTTC